These 28 T cell receptor beta chains originate from one sample sequenced in a study of OX40 agonist ivuxolimab in advanced cancers. Using immunoSEQ multiplex PCR, the repertoire was profiled, and TCRdb retains in-frame clones only, with some absent. The sample consists of some 95,000 clones, roughly nine tenths of them appearing once. The sample was CD4+ or CD8+ T cells sorted from blood, taken in a trial of the OX40 agonist ivuxolimab. Receptors were obtained from an adult with an advanced solid tumor such as melanoma, head and neck, liver or kidney cancer.

The chain recombines TRBV4-2 with TRBJ2-7, with 8 bases lining up with TRBD1. The trim removed 5 bases at V and 1 base at J, leaving 7 bases unmatched. This CDR3 is 15 amino acids long. From germline, CDR1 is LGHNA and CDR2 YNFKEQ. The CDR3 coding sequence is TGTGCCAGCAGCTTGCTTCAGGGGGCGTCCTACGAGCAGTACTTC. Encoded protein: CASSLLQGASYEQYF.

The V call is TRBV2, the J call TRBJ2-1, with 7 positions matching TRBD1. J gave up 6 bases and V 8 bases, and 10 bases lay outside the gene matches. The germline CDR1 and CDR2 sequences are SNHLY and FYNNEI. The CDR3 has 14 residues. The CDR3 protein is CASGLTGQGNEQFF. Here the CDR3 DNA reads TGTGCCAGCGGACTGACAGGGCAGGGCAATGAGCAGTTCTTC.

This clone has only one observation. The chain combines TRBV11-2 with TRBJ2-7; perhaps TRBD1 as D (6 bases). The CDR3 consists of 14 residues. V was cut by 5 bases and J by 1 base, with 12 bases left in between. The germline CDR1 and CDR2 sequences are SGHAT and FQNNGV. The CDR3, as DNA: TGTGCCAGCAGCCGAAGGACAGTTTCCTACGAGCAGTACTTC. Protein: CASSRRTVSYEQYF. Using reference TRBV11-2 and TRBJ2-7 for the parts outside the CDR3, the full variable domain is EAGVAQSPRYKIIEKRQSVAFWCNPISGHATLYWYQQILGQGPKLLIQFQNNGVVDDSQLPKDRFSAERLKGVDSTLKIQPAKLEDSAVYLCASSRRTVSYEQYFGPGTRLTVT.

The rearrangement links TRBV7-9 to TRBJ1-2; no definite D call. The CDR3 is 12 amino acids. Germline CDR1 reads SEHNR; CDR2 reads FQNEAQ (reference sequence). With 5 bases removed from V and 7 bases from J, the gap between germline ends came to 11 bases. This CDR3 is CASSPLFGGYTF. The CDR3 DNA reads TGTGCCAGCAGCCCGTTGTTCGGTGGCTACACCTTC.

The count of this clone is one. The chain carries TRBV19 and TRBJ2-2; no clear D. The germline V gene encodes CDR1 LNHDA and CDR2 SQIVND (reference sequence). V shed 8 bases and J shed 4 bases, with 17 bases lying between them. The CDR3 has 15 residues. The CDR3 sequence is CASLVARSFTGELFF. The CDR3 nucleotides are TGTGCCAGTTTAGTGGCCAGGAGTTTCACCGGGGAGCTGTTTTTT. The full variable domain, in which reference TRBV19 and TRBJ2-2 provide the parts outside the CDR3, is DGGITQSPKYLFRKEGQNVTLSCEQNLNHDAMYWYRQDPGQGLRLIYYSQIVNDFQKGDIAEGYSVSREKKESFPLTVTSAQKNPTAFYLCASLVARSFTGELFFGEGSRLTVL.

The J gene is TRBJ2-5, the V gene TRBV2; D is unresolved. Looked up from germline, CDR1 is SNHLY and CDR2 is FYNNEI. Trimming stripped 7 bases from V and 2 bases from J, with 14 bases between. This CDR3 is 14 amino acids long. The CDR3 protein is CASTPSAFQETQYF. The CDR3 DNA is TGTGCCAGCACCCCCTCAGCTTTTCAAGAGACCCAGTACTTC. Complete variable domain (other parts from reference TRBV2 and TRBJ2-5): EPEVTQTPSHQVTQMGQEVILRCVPISNHLYFYWYRQILGQKVEFLVSFYNNEISEKSEIFDDQFSVERPDGSNFTLKIRSTKLEDSAMYFCASTPSAFQETQYFGPGTRLLVL.

V and J are TRBV6-1 and TRBJ2-4; D ambiguous. Per germline, CDR1 MNHNS and CDR2 SASEGT. The CDR3 sequence is 15 residues long. The ends were cut back, 0 bases at V and 5 bases at J, with 11 bases in the middle. The CDR3 coding sequence is TGTGCCAGCAGTGAAGCCCGTGGATTCCAAAACATTCAGTACTTC. This gives the protein CASSEARGFQNIQYF.

The rearrangement uses TRBV6-5 and TRBJ2-7; maybe TRBD2 (5 bases). This CDR3 is 15 amino acids long. Per the germline V gene, CDR1 is MNHEY and CDR2 is SVGAGI. With 2 bases removed from V and 2 bases from J, the gap between germline ends came to 13 bases. DNA for the CDR3: TGTGCCAGCAGTTACCGATTCGGGGTGACCTACGAGCAGTACTTC. It encodes CASSYRFGVTYEQYF.

The chain recombines TRBV7-8 with TRBJ2-7; TRBD1 might be the D (6 bases). This CDR3 is 15 amino acids long. V dropped 1 base and J dropped 0 bases, with 10 bases sitting between them. Per the germline V gene, CDR1 is SGHVS and CDR2 is FQNEAQ. CDR3 nucleotide sequence: TGTGCCAGCAGCTTAGACAGGGCCGACTCCTACGAGCAGTACTTC. Protein sequence: CASSLDRADSYEQYF. The full variable domain, its missing parts supplied by reference TRBV7-8 and TRBJ2-7, is GAGVSQSPRYKVAKRGQDVALRCDPISGHVSLFWYQQALGQGPEFLTYFQNEAQLDKSGLPSDRFFAERPEGSVSTLKIQRTQQEDSAVYLCASSLDRADSYEQYFGPGTRLTVT.

The chain has TRBV11-3 and TRBJ2-7; TRBD1 agrees at 7 bases. Trimming at V came to 1 base and at J to 3 bases, leaving 3 bases not matched to a gene. CDR3 size: 14 residues. The V gene's germline CDR1 is SGHNT and CDR2 YENEEA. DNA for the CDR3: TGTGCCAGCAGCTTAGGCCGGGACAGCTACGAGCAGTACTTC. It translates to CASSLGRDSYEQYF.

J is TRBJ1-4 and V is TRBV9; maybe TRBD1 (5 bases). The ends were cut back, 0 bases at V and 4 bases at J, with 7 bases in the middle. Germline CDR1 SGDLS, CDR2 YYNGEE. This CDR3 is 14 amino acids long. CDR3 amino acids: CASSVGGYNEKLFF. Here the CDR3 DNA reads TGTGCCAGCAGCGTAGGGGGGTATAATGAAAAACTGTTTTTT.

This clone was detected once. The chain links TRBV4-3 to TRBJ1-2; D is uncertain. This CDR3 contains 14 residues. CDR1 and CDR2 from the germline V gene are LGHNA and YSLEER. V lost 1 base, J lost 8 bases, and 14 bases lay in between. The CDR3 here is CASSQGTSLTGYTF. DNA of the CDR3: TGCGCCAGCAGCCAAGGGACCAGCCTGACGGGCTACACCTTC.

A single count supports this clone. V and J are TRBV19 and TRBJ2-3; D might be TRBD2 (6 bases). V was shortened by 5 bases and J by 6 bases, with 15 bases between the two germline ends. The V gene's germline CDR1 is LNHDA and CDR2 SQIVND (reference sequence). The CDR3 runs 14 residues. The DNA of the CDR3 is TGTGCCAGTAGTGGGGAGGCGAGGTACGATACGCAGTATTTT. Residues: CASSGEARYDTQYF.

The chain has TRBV7-2 and TRBJ1-1, with D uncertain. CDR3 length: 13 amino acids. Deletions cut 4 bases from V and 1 base from J, with 7 bases between. CDR1 and CDR2 from the germline V gene are SGHTA and FQGNSA. The CDR3 loop is CASSSTRNTEAFF. In DNA form, the CDR3 reads TGTGCCAGCAGCTCCACAAGGAACACTGAAGCTTTCTTT.

CDR3 sequence reads: CASSGGPGETQYF. The CDR3 DNA reads as TGTGCCAGCTCGGGGGGGCCTGGAGAGACCCAGTACTTC. The chain uses TRBV11-3 and TRBJ2-5; 8 bases are a match to TRBD2. V lost 8 bases to trimming and J lost 4 bases; unmatched junction nucleotides: 6. The germline V gene encodes CDR1 SGHNT and CDR2 YENEEA. The CDR3 extends over 13 amino acids.

The V gene is TRBV2, the J gene TRBJ2-1; the D gene is possibly TRBD2 (7 bases). Trimming left V 6 bases short and J 8 bases short, with 20 bases between. Germline V gene sequence: CDR1 SNHLY, CDR2 FYNNEI. The CDR3 contains 15 residues. The CDR3 coding sequence is TGTGCCAGCAGGCCTCTAGTGGGGGGGCCCGATGAGCAGTTCTTC. Translated: CASRPLVGGPDEQFF.

This clone was seen a few times. The chain links TRBV6-6 to TRBJ2-7; TRBD2 might be the D (7 bases). The CDR3 is made up of 13 amino acids. The V and J ends lost 4 bases and 12 bases respectively, with 19 bases between them. In germline, CDR1 is MNHNY, CDR2 SVGAGI (reference sequence). CDR3 in amino acids: CASSSLGGGGTYF. CDR3 in DNA: TGTGCCAGCAGTTCCCTCGGGGGAGGGGGGACGTACTTC.

The V and J genes are TRBV6-4 and TRBJ1-5; D is ambiguous. V was cut by 0 bases and J by 5 bases, with 5 bases left in between. This CDR3 is built from 13 residues. The germline CDR1 and CDR2 sequences are MRHNA and SNTAGT. The CDR3 is CASSDSIDQPQHF. CDR3 coding DNA: TGTGCCAGCAGTGACTCAATCGATCAGCCCCAGCATTTT.

J is TRBJ2-5 and V is TRBV5-4; 9 bases line up with TRBD1. CDR1 and CDR2 (germline): SGHNT, YYREEE (reference sequence). This CDR3 is 13 amino acids long. V was clipped by 4 bases and J by 3 bases; unmatched bases: 1. The CDR3 sequence is CASSRTGEETQYF. CDR3 nucleotides: TGTGCCAGCAGCCGGACAGGGGAAGAGACCCAGTACTTC.

The V call is TRBV18, the J call TRBJ2-7; 9 bases fit TRBD1. Trimming removed 3 bases from V and 6 bases from J; junction bases left unmatched: 12. This CDR3 is built from 16 residues. Germline loops: CDR1 KGHSH, CDR2 LQKENI. The CDR3, as DNA: TGTGCCAGCTCACCGTCTTGGGACAGGGCAGTCGCCGAGCAGTACTTC. Protein: CASSPSWDRAVAEQYF.

The chain links TRBV10-3 to TRBJ1-1; no clear D gene. The CDR3 spans 12 residues. V was trimmed by 4 bases and J by 3 bases, leaving 6 bases between them. Germline V gene lookup returns CDR1 ENHRY and CDR2 SYGVKD. The CDR3 reads CAISVQDTEAFF. The CDR3 DNA reads as TGTGCCATCAGTGTTCAGGACACTGAAGCTTTCTTT.

The chain joins TRBV11-3 to TRBJ2-1, with D perhaps matching TRBD1 (6 bases). The CDR3 extends over 16 amino acids. Trimming stripped 5 bases from V and 4 bases from J, with 18 bases between. In germline, CDR1 is SGHNT, CDR2 YENEEA. The CDR3 DNA is TGTGCCAGCAGCCCCCAGACAGGTCTTCTATACAATGAGCAGTTCTTC. Its translation: CASSPQTGLLYNEQFF.

The chain has TRBV7-6 and TRBJ2-2, with TRBD2 matching over 15 bases. The CDR3 is 19 residues long. V was pared by 6 bases and J by 5 bases, with 13 bases of the junction left unmatched. CDR1 and CDR2 from the germline V gene are SGHVS and FNYEAQ. The CDR3 DNA follows: TGTGCCAGCAGAGAATATCCGGGACTAGCGGGGGGCGGAACCGGGGAGCTGTTTTTT. Amino acid sequence: CASREYPGLAGGGTGELFF.

This chain joins TRBV5-1 and TRBJ2-7; TRBD1 aligns across 7 bases. Germline trimming cut 6 bases from V and 4 bases from J; bases unmatched to any gene: 13. Per germline, CDR1 SGHRS and CDR2 YFSETQ. The CDR3 runs 15 residues. The CDR3 region is CASMPLGAGGYEQYF. Written as DNA, the CDR3 is TGCGCCAGCATGCCCTTGGGGGCAGGGGGTTACGAGCAGTACTTC.

The chain recombines TRBV5-1 with TRBJ2-7; a possible D gene is TRBD1 (7 bases). Germline V gene lookup returns CDR1 SGHRS and CDR2 YFSETQ. CDR3 length: 13 residues. V was pared by 4 bases and J by 13 bases, with 21 bases between. The CDR3 DNA is TGCGCCAGCAGCCTCACCTCAGGGGGGAAGGAATACTTC. Its translation is CASSLTSGGKEYF.

The rearrangement links TRBV6-6 to TRBJ2-3, with a tentative D call TRBD1 (7 bases). The germline V gene encodes CDR1 MNHNY and CDR2 SVGAGI (reference sequence). V lost 3 bases and J lost 3, with 10 bases in between. There are 14 residues in the CDR3. DNA for the CDR3: TGTGCCAGCAGTTATCAGGGGGGAACAGATACGCAGTATTTT. Translated, it gives CASSYQGGTDTQYF.

The rearrangement uses TRBV6-4 and TRBJ1-2; 7 positions match TRBD1. V shed 6 bases, J shed 8 bases, and the junction held 12 bases outside the gene matches. The CDR3 is made up of 14 amino acids. Germline-derived CDR1 and CDR2 are MRHNA and SNTAGT. The CDR3 nucleotides read TGTGCCAGCAGCTCAATGACAGGGCGGGGCGGCTACACCTTC. As protein: CASSSMTGRGGYTF.

The genes are TRBV27 and TRBJ1-2, with a tentative D call TRBD1 (5 bases). CDR3 length equals 15 residues. Germline V gives CDR1 MNHEY, CDR2 SMNVEV (reference sequence). Trimming shortened V by 5 bases and J by 4 bases, and 17 bases separated the two germline ends. The CDR3 loop reads CASSPQQVGGYGYTF. In DNA, the CDR3 is TGTGCCAGCAGTCCGCAACAGGTGGGGGGCTATGGCTACACCTTC.